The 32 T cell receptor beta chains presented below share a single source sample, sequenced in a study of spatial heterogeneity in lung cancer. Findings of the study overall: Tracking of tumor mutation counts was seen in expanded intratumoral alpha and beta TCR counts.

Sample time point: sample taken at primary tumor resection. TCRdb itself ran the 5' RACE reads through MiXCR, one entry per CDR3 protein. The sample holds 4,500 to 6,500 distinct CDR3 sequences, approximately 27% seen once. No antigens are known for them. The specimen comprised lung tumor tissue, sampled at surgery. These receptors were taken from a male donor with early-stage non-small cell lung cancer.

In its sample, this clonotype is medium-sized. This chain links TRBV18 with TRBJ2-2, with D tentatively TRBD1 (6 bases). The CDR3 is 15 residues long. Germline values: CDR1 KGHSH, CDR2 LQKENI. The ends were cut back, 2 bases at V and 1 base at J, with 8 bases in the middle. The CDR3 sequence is CASSPGTRNTGELFF. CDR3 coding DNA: TGTGCCAGCTCACCAGGGACACGGAACACCGGGGAGCTGTTTTTT. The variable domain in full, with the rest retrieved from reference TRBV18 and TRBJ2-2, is NAGVMQNPRHLVRRRGQEARLRCSPMKGHSHVYWYRQLPEEGLKFMVYLQKENIIDESGMPKERFSAEFPKEGPSILRIQQVVRGDSAAYFCASSPGTRNTGELFFGEGSRLTVL.

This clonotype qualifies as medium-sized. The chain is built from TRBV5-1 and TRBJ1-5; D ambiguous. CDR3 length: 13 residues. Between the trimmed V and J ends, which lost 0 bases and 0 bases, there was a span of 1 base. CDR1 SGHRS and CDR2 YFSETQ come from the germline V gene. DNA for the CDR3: TGCGCCAGCAGCTTGGATAGCAATCAGCCCCAGCATTTT. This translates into CASSLDSNQPQHF.

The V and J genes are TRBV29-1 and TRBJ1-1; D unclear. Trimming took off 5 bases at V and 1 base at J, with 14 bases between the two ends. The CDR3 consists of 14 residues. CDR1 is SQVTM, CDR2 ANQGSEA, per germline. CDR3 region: CSVPRDTTNTEAFF. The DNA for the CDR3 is TGCAGCGTTCCGCGGGATACAACGAACACTGAAGCTTTCTTT.

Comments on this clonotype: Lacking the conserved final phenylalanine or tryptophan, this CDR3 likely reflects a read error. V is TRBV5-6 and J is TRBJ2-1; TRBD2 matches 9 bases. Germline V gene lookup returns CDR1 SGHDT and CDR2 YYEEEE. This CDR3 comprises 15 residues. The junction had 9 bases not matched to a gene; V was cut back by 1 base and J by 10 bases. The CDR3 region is CASSLLWASGTEQFL. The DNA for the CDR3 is TGTGCCAGCAGCTTGCTTTGGGCTAGCGGGACCGAGCAGTTCCTC.

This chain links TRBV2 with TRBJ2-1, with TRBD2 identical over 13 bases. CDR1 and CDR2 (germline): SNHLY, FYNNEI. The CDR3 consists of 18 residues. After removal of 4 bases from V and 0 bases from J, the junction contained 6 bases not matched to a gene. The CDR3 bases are TGTGCCAGCAGTGCCTGGGGACTAGCGGGATCCTCCTACAATGAGCAGTTCTTC. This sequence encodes CASSAWGLAGSSYNEQFF.

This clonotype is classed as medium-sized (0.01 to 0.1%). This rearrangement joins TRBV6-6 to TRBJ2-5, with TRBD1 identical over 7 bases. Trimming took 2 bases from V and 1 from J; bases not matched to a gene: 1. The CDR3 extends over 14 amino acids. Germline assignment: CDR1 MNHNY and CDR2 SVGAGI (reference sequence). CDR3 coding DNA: TGTGCCAGCAGTTACGGGACAGTCCAAGAGACCCAGTACTTC. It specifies CASSYGTVQETQYF.

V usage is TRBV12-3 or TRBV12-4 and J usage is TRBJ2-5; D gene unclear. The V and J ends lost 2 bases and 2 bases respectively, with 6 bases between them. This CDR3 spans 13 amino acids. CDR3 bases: TGTGCCAGCAGTTTAAGTGGTCAAGAGACCCAGTACTTC. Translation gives CASSLSGQETQYF.

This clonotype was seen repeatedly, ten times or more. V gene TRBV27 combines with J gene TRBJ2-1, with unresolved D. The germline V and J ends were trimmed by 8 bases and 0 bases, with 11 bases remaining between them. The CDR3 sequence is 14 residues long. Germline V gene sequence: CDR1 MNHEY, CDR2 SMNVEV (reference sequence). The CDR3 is CASALVSSYNEQFF. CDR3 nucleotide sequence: TGTGCCAGCGCGTTAGTTAGCTCCTACAATGAGCAGTTCTTC.

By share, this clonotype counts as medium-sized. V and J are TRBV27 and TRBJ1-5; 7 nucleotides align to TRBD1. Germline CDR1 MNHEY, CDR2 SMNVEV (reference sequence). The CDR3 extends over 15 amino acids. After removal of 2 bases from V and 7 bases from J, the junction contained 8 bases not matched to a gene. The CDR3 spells CASSLTPGQWQPQHF. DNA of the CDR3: TGTGCCAGCAGTTTAACCCCGGGACAGTGGCAGCCCCAGCATTTT.

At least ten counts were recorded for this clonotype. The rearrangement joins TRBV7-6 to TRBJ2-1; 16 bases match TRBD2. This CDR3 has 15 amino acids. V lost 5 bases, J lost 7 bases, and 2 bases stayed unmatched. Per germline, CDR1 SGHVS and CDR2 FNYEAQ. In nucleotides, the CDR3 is TGTGCCAGCAGCGGGACTAGCGGGAGGGGGAATGAGCAGTTCTTC. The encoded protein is CASSGTSGRGNEQFF.

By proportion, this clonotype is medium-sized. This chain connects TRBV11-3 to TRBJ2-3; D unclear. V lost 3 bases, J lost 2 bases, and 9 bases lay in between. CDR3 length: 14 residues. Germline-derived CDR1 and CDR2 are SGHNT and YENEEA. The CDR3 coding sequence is TGTGCCAGCAGCTTGGAACCCTCCACAGATACGCAGTATTTT. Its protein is CASSLEPSTDTQYF.

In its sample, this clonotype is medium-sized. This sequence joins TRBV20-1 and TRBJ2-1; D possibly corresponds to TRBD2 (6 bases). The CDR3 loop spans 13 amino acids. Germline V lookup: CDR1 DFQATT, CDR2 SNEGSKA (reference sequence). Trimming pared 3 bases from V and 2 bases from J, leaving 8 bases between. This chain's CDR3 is CSASGGAYNEQFF. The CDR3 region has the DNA TGCAGTGCTAGCGGGGGAGCCTACAATGAGCAGTTCTTC.

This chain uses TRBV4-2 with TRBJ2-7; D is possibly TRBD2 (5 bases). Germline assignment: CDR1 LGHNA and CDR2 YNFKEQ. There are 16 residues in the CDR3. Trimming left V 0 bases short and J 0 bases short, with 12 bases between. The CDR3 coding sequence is TGTGCCAGCAGCCAAGAGGCCGGGAAGAGCTCCTACGAGCAGTACTTC. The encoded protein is CASSQEAGKSSYEQYF.

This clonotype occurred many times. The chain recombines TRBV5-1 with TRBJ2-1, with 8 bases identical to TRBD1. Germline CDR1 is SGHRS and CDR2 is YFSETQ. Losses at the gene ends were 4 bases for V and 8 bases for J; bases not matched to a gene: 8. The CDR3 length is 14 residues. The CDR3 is CASSEFRGQDEQFF. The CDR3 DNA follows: TGCGCCAGCAGCGAATTCAGGGGGCAGGATGAGCAGTTCTTC.

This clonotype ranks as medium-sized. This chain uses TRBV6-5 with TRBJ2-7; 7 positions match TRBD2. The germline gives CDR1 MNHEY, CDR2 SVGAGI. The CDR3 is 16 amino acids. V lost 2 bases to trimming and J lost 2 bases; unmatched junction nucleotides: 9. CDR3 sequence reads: CASSYRFREVPYEQYF. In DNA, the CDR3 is TGTGCCAGCAGTTACCGTTTCCGGGAGGTCCCCTACGAGCAGTACTTC.

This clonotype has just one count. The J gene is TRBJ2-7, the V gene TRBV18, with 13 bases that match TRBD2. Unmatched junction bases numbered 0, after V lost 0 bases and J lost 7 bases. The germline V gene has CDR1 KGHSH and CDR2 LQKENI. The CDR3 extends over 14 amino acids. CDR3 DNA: TGTGCCAGCTCACCACCGGGACTAGCGGGGGAGCAGTACTTC. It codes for CASSPPGLAGEQYF.

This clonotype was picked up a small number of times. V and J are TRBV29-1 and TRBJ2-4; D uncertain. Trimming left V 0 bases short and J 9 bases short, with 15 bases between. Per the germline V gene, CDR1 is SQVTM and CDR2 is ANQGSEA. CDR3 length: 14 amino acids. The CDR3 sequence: CSVEDYEAGAIQYF. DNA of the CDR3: TGCAGCGTTGAAGATTACGAGGCAGGAGCCATTCAGTACTTC.

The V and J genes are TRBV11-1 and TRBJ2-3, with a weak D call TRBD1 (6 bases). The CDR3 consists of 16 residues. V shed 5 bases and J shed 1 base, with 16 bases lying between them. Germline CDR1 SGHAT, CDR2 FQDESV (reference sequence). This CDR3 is CASSRSSGAGTDTQYF. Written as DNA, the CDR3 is TGTGCCAGCAGCCGATCGTCAGGGGCTGGCACAGATACGCAGTATTTT.

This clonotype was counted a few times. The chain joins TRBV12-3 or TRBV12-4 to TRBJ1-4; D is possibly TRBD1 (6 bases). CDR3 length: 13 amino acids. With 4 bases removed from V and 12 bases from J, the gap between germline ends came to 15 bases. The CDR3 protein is CASSSREAGELFF. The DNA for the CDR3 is TGTGCCAGCAGTTCTCGAGAGGCAGGGGAACTGTTTTTT.

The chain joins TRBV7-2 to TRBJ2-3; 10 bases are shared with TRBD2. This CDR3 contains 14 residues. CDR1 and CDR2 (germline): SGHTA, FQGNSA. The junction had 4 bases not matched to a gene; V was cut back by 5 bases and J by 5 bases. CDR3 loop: CASSPRLAGDTQYF. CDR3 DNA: TGTGCCAGCAGCCCTAGACTAGCGGGAGATACGCAGTATTTT.

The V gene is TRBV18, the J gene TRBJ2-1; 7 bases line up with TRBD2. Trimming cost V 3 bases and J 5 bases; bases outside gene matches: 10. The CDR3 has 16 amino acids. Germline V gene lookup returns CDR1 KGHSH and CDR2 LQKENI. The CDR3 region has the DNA TGTGCCAGCTCACCTTTGAAAGCGGGAATCAACAATGAGCAGTTCTTC. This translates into CASSPLKAGINNEQFF.

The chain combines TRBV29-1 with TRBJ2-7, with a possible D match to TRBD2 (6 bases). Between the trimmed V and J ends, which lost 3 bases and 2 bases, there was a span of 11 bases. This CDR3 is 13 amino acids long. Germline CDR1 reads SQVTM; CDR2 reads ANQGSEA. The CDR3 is CSVDVGGAYEQYF. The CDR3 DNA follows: TGCAGCGTTGATGTGGGGGGAGCCTACGAGCAGTACTTC.

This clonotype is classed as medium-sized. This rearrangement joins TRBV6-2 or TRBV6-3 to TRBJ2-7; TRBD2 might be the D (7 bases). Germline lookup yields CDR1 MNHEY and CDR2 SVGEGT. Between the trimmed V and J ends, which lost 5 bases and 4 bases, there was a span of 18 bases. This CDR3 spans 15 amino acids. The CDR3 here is CASSPLGRGAYEQYF. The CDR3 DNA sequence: TGTGCCAGCAGTCCCTTGGGCCGGGGGGCATACGAGCAGTACTTC.

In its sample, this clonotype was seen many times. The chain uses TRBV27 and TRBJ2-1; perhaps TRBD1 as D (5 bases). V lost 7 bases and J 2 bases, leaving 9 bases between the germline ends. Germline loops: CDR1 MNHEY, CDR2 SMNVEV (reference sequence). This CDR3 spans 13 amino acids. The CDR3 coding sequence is TGTGCCAGCAAGATAGGGGCCTACAATGAGCAGTTCTTC. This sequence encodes CASKIGAYNEQFF.

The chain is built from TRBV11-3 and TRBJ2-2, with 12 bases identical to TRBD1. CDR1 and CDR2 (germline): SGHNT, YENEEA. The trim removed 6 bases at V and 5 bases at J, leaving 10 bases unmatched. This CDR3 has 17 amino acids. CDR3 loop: CASSNPGQGAWTGELFF. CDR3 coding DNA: TGTGCCAGCAGTAACCCGGGACAGGGGGCGTGGACCGGGGAGCTGTTTTTT.

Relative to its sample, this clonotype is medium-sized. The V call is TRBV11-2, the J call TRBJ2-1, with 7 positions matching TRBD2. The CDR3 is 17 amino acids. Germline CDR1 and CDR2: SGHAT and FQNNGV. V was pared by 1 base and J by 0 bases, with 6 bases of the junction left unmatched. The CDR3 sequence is CASSLVGAGSSYNEQFF. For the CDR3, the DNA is TGTGCCAGCAGCTTAGTTGGAGCGGGAAGCTCCTACAATGAGCAGTTCTTC.

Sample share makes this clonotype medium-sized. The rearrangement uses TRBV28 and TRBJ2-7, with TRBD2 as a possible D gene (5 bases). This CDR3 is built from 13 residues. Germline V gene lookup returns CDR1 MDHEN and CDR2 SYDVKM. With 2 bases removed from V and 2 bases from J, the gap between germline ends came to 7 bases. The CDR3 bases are TGTGCCAGCAGTTTAGGGGAGACCTACGAGCAGTACTTC. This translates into CASSLGETYEQYF.

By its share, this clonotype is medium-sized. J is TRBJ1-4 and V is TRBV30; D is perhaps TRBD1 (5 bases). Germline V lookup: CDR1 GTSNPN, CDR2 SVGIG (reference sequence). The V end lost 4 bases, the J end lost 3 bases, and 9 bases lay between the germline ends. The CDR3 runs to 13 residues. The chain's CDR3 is CAWTGASNEKLFF. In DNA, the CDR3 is TGTGCCTGGACCGGGGCGTCTAATGAAAAACTGTTTTTT.

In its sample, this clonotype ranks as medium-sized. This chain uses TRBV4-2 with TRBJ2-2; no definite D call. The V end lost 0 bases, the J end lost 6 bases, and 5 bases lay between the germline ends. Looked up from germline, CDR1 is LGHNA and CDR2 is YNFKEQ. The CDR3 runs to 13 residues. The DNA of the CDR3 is TGTGCCAGCAGCCAAGAAAGTCCCGGGGAGCTGTTTTTT. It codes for CASSQESPGELFF.

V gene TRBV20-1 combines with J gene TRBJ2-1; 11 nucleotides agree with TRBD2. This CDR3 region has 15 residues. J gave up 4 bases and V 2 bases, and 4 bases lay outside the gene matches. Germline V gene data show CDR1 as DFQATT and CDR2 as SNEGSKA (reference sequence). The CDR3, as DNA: TGCAGTGCTAGACCGCCTAGCGGGGGGTACAATGAGCAGTTCTTC. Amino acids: CSARPPSGGYNEQFF.

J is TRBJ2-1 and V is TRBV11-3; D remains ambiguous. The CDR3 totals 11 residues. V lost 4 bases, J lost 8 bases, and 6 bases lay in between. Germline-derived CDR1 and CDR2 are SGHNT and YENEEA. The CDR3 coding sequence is TGTGCCAGCAGCTCATCGGATGAGCAGTTCTTC. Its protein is CASSSSDEQFF. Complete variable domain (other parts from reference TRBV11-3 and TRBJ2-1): EAGVVQSPRYKIIEKKQPVAFWCNPISGHNTLYWYLQNLGQGPELLIRYENEEAVDDSQLPKDRFSAERLKGVDSTLKIQPAELGDSAVYLCASSSSDEQFFGPGTRLTVL.

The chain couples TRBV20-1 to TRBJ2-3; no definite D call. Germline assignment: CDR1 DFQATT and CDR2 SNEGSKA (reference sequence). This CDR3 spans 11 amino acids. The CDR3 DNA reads TGCACCTCCGGCACACTAGATACGCAGTATTTT. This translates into CTSGTLDTQYF.